This T cell receptor beta chain was documented in a study of blood T cell repertoires in COVID-19. For the study at large: Researchers got acute and convalescent COVID-19 samples from the United States, Italy and Spain.

Germline lookup yields CDR1 SGHRS and CDR2 YFSETQ. Trimming removed 0 bases from V and 1 base from J, with 6 bases in between. The CDR3 has 14 amino acids. Notes on this clone: Other nucleotide sequences in the sample specify the same CDR3.

TCRdb keeps only in-frame clones here, not all; method: immunoSEQ multiplex PCR. The sample records about 170,000 clones, approximately 80% being singletons. The source material was PBMCs or T cells enriched from blood (not recorded which). J is TRBJ2-3 and V is TRBV5-1, with no clear D. The source is a man aged 50 to 59 who had recovered from COVID-19. CDR3 nucleotides: TGCGCCAGCAGCTTGGACCGGGGCACAGATACGCAGTATTTT. It encodes CASSLDRGTDTQYF.